This TCR beta chain stems from a study of TIL therapy for anti-PD-1-resistant metastatic lung cancer. Findings and limits, study-wide: TIL clonotype persistence in blood showed no apparent association with response.

The time point here: pre-treatment sample, taken before nivolumab and TIL therapy. The sample holds one count of this clone. Its target is unknown. Sequencing used immunoSEQ v3. The data were produced by immunoSEQ multiplex PCR, yet TCRdb's version contains in-frame clones alone and is incomplete. This sample yields about 16,000 clones, of which 70% to 80% are seen a single time; 36% belongs to the top ten. Trimming removed 6 bases at V and 8 bases at J, with 17 bases between. The V gene's germline CDR1 is SGHRS and CDR2 YFSETQ. This CDR3 is built from 13 residues. The sequence came from a person aged 25 to 85 with non-small cell lung cancer. Sequenced here: blood, sampled at baseline. The chain employs TRBV5-1 and TRBJ2-5; the D gene is possibly TRBD1 (5 bases). This CDR3 reads CASNMDTWGTQYF. CDR3 coding DNA: TGCGCCAGCAACATGGACACATGGGGCACCCAGTACTTC.